These 12 T cell receptor beta chains were all obtained from the same sample, sequenced in a study of beta chain features in type 1 diabetes. Study findings and constraints: Type 1 diabetes patients had TCRB CDR3s that were shorter (moderately but significantly so) in all four CD4+ subsets.

Since all of the isolated RNA was reverse transcribed, expressed TCRB transcripts were what got sequenced. The method was immunoSEQ multiplex PCR; TCRdb's version includes in-frame clones alone and lacks a portion of them. This sample has hundreds of thousands of clones, with 10% to 15% found just once. No antigens are known for them. Source material: naive CD4+ T cells from blood. The receptor source for this set is a man between 18 and 29 years old with type 1 diabetes.

This clone was seen only a few times. V gene TRBV4-1 combines with J gene TRBJ2-2; weak D call: TRBD2 (6 bases). This CDR3 has 18 residues. Germline assignment: CDR1 MGHRA and CDR2 YSYEKL. V dropped 1 base and J dropped 0 bases, with 15 bases sitting between them. Written as DNA, the CDR3 is TGCGCCAGCAGCCAAGCGGGGGACGGAGAAGCGAACACCGGGGAGCTGTTTTTT. Its translation is CASSQAGDGEANTGELFF.

The chain is built from TRBV29-1 and TRBJ2-7; no reliable D call. Germline V gene sequence: CDR1 SQVTM, CDR2 ANQGSEA. This CDR3 has 11 amino acids. V lost 7 bases and J lost 3, with 10 bases in between. The CDR3 DNA follows: TGCAGCGCGAAAGGCTACTACGAGCAGTACTTC. As protein: CSAKGYYEQYF.

V and J are TRBV10-3 and TRBJ2-7; D gene unclear. Trimming stripped 3 bases from V and 0 bases from J, with 6 bases between. The CDR3 extends over 13 amino acids. Germline CDR1 reads ENHRY; CDR2 reads SYGVKD. The chain's CDR3 is CAISETASYEQYF. CDR3 nucleotides: TGTGCCATCAGTGAAACGGCCTCCTACGAGCAGTACTTC.

This clone was observed a handful of times. The chain couples TRBV5-4 to TRBJ2-5, with a possible D match to TRBD2 (5 bases). The CDR3 spans 16 residues. Trimming shortened V by 0 bases and J by 5 bases, and 17 bases separated the two germline ends. Per germline, CDR1 SGHNT and CDR2 YYREEE (reference sequence). The CDR3 loop reads CASSLARQSEGETQYF. CDR3 bases: TGTGCCAGCAGCTTGGCCCGGCAGTCCGAGGGTGAGACCCAGTACTTC.

This chain joins TRBV18 and TRBJ2-5, with TRBD1 matching over 9 bases. Looked up from germline, CDR1 is KGHSH and CDR2 is LQKENI. The CDR3 is 14 amino acids. Germline trimming cut 4 bases from V and 5 bases from J; bases unmatched to any gene: 5. CDR3 coding DNA: TGTGCCAGCTCACGGGACAGGGTGTGGGAGACCCAGTACTTC. Residues: CASSRDRVWETQYF.

Details on this clone: A junction end diverges from the germline sequence, so it may reflect a read error. This chain joins TRBV7-9 and TRBJ1-4; 7 bases map to TRBD1. CDR3 length equals 14 residues. The germline V gene encodes CDR1 SEHNR and CDR2 FQNEAQ (reference sequence). The CDR3 reads CASSFTGTDAFGVF. CDR3 DNA: TGTGCCAGCAGCTTTACCGGGACAGACGCCTTCGGGGTTTTT.

The chain joins TRBV7-3 to TRBJ2-1, with 8 bases aligning to TRBD2. Germline-derived CDR1 and CDR2 are SGHTA and FQGTGA. The CDR3 is 16 amino acids. The V segment lost 1 base and the J segment 3 bases; nucleotides outside the gene matches: 5. This chain's CDR3 is CASSLMAGGLYNEQFF. The CDR3 DNA reads TGTGCCAGCAGCTTAATGGCGGGGGGCCTCTACAATGAGCAGTTCTTC.

This chain uses TRBV27 with TRBJ1-5; D is perhaps TRBD1 (6 bases). This CDR3 contains 16 residues. CDR1 is MNHEY and CDR2 is SMNVEV in the germline V gene (reference sequence). Trimming cost V 3 bases and J 4 bases, with 16 bases left between them. CDR3 sequence: CASSLRGQGLNQPQHF. In nucleotides, the CDR3 is TGTGCCAGCAGTTTGAGAGGGCAGGGGCTAAATCAGCCCCAGCATTTT.

This clone was found a few times. The J gene is TRBJ2-7, the V gene TRBV6-5; a weak D match, TRBD1 (7 bases). Germline values: CDR1 MNHEY, CDR2 SVGAGI. The CDR3 sequence is 15 residues long. Between the trimmed V and J ends, which lost 4 bases and 2 bases, there was a span of 15 bases. The CDR3 DNA reads as TGTGCCAGCAGTTCCGACGCAGGGGGGACCTACGAGCAGTACTTC. Translated, it gives CASSSDAGGTYEQYF.

This chain uses TRBV2 with TRBJ1-2; D is uncertain. Deletions cut 7 bases from V and 6 bases from J, with 15 bases between. The CDR3 runs to 13 residues. CDR1 is SNHLY, CDR2 FYNNEI, per germline. The CDR3 sequence: CASKLDQRHGYTF. The DNA for the CDR3 is TGTGCCAGCAAGCTGGACCAACGGCATGGCTACACCTTC.

The gene calls are TRBV19 and TRBJ2-5, with a possible D match to TRBD2 (6 bases). Per germline, CDR1 LNHDA and CDR2 SQIVND (reference sequence). The CDR3 runs 17 residues. V lost 4 bases and J lost 2, with 20 bases in between. CDR3 amino acids: CASSKEGVGGLQETQYF. The CDR3 DNA sequence: TGTGCCAGTAGTAAAGAGGGCGTCGGGGGACTTCAAGAGACCCAGTACTTC.

In its sample, this clone was seen a few times. V is TRBV10-3 and J is TRBJ1-1; a weak D match, TRBD1 (5 bases). The CDR3 is made up of 15 amino acids. The germline CDR1 and CDR2 sequences are ENHRY and SYGVKD. Between the trimmed V and J ends, which lost 6 bases and 3 bases, there was a span of 17 bases. The CDR3 bases are TGTGCCATCAGGGGACGGGGCGTAGCGGACACTGAAGCTTTCTTT. This encodes CAIRGRGVADTEAFF.